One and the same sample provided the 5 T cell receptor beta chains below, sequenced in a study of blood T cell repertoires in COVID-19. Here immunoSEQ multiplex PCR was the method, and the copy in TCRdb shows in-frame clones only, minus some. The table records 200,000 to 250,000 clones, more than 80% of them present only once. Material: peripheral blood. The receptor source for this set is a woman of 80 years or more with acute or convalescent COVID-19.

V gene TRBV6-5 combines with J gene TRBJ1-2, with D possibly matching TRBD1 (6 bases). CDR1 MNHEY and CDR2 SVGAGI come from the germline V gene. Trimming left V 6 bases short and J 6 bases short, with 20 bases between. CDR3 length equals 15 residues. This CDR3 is CASRRRGGDQDGYTF. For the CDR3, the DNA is TGTGCCAGCAGGCGAAGGGGGGGGGACCAAGATGGCTACACCTTC.

CDR3 amino acids: CASSLTGYSSGYTF. The CDR3 DNA follows: TGCGCCAGCAGCTTAACAGGGTATTCCAGCGGCTACACCTTC. The rearrangement uses TRBV5-1 and TRBJ1-2; D is possibly TRBD1 (6 bases). Between the trimmed V and J ends, which lost 2 bases and 8 bases, there was a span of 16 bases. The CDR3 has 14 residues. CDR1 is SGHRS, CDR2 YFSETQ, per germline.

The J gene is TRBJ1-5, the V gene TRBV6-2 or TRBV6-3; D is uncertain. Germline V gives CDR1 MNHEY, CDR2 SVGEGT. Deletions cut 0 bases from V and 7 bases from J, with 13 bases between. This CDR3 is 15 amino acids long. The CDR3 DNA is TGTGCCAGCAGTTACTCAGCCGGGTCATTGCAGCCCCAGCATTTT. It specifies CASSYSAGSLQPQHF.

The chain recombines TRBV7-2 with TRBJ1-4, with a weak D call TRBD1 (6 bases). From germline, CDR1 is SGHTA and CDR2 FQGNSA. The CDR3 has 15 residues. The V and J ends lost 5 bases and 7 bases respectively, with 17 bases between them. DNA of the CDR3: TGTGCCAGCAGCCTCTTCGGGGGGCTTGGTGAAAAACTGTTTTTT. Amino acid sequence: CASSLFGGLGEKLFF. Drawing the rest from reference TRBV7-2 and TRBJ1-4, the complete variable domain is GAGVSQSPSNKVTEKGKDVELRCDPISGHTALYWYRQSLGQGLEFLIYFQGNSAPDKSGLPSDRFSAERTGGSVSTLTIQRTQQEDSAVYLCASSLFGGLGEKLFFGSGTQLSVL.

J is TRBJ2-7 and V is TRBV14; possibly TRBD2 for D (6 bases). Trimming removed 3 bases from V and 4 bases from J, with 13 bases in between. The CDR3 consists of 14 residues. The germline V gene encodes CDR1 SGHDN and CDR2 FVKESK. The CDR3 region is CASSHPGTPYEQYF. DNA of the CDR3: TGTGCCAGCAGCCACCCCGGGACTCCTTACGAGCAGTACTTC.